This T cell receptor (beta chain) was captured by sequencing in a study of shared T cell receptors in the human thymus. V lost 0 bases, J lost 2 bases, and 8 bases lay in between. The CDR3 is 15 amino acids. The germline CDR1 and CDR2 sequences are LGHNA and YSLEER. Libraries were prepared by immunoSEQ multiplex PCR; TCRdb keeps only in-frame clonotypes and omits some of them. The repertoire has roughly 710,000 clones, around 85% of them found once; the top ten carry under 0.012%. These data were likewise used in another study, on human thymus T cells. That publication notes: Surgeons resected thymus tissue during corrective heart surgery.

The receptor was isolated from a girl less than two years old with a congenital heart defect. Sample: thymocytes. The rearrangement uses TRBV4-3 and TRBJ2-1; possible D gene TRBD2, 7 bases. CDR3 sequence reads: CASSQERGPYNEQFF. The CDR3 DNA reads TGCGCCAGCAGCCAAGAGCGGGGGCCCTACAATGAGCAGTTCTTC.